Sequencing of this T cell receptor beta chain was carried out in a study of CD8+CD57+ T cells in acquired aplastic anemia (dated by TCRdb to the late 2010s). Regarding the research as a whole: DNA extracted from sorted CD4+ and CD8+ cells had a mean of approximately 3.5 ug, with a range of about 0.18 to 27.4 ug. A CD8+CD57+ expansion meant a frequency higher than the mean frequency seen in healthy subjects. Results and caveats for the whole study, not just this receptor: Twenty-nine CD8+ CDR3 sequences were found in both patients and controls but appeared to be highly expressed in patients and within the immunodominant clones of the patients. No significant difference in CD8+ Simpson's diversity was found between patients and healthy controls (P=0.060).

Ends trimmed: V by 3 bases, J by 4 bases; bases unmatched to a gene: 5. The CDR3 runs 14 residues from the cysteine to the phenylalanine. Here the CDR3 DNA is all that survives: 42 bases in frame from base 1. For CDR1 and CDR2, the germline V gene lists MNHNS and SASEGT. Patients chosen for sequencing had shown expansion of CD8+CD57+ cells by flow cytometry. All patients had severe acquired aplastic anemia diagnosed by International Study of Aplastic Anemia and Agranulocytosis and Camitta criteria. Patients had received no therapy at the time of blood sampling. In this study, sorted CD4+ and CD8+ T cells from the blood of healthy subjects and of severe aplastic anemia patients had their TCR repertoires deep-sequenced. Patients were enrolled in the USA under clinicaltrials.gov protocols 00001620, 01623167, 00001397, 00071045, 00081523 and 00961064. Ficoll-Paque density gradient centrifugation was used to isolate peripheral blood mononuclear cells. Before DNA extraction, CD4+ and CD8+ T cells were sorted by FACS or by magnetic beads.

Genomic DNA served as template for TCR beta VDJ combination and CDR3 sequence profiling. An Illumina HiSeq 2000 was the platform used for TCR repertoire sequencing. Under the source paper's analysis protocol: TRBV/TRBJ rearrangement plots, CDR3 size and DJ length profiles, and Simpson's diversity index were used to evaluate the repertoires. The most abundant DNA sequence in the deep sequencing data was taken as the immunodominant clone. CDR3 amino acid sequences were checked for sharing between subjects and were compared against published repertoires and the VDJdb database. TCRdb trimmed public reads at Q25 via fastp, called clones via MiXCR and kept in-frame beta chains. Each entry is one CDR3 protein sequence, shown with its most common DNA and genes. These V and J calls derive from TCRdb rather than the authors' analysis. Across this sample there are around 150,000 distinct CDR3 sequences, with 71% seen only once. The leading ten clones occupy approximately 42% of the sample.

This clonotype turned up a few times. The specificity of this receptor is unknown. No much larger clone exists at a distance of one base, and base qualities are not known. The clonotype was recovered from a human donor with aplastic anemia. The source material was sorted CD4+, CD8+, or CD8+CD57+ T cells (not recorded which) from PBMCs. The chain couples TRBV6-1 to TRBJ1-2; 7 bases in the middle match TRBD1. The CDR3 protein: CASSEGQRFYGYTF. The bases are TGTGCCAGCAGTGAGGGACAGCGATTCTATGGCTACACCTTC.